A single sample gave rise to the 24 T cell receptor beta chains below, sequenced in a study of T cells after yellow fever vaccination. TCRdb recomputed calls from the 5' RACE reads with MiXCR, one row per CDR3 protein. The profile shows about 160,000 distinct CDR3 sequences, 6% to 7.5% of them singletons. The sample was CD4+ T cells sorted from PBMCs, taken 5 to 6 days after the first yellow fever vaccination. Receptor source: a man aged 18 to 30 who received the YFV17D yellow fever vaccine.

The CDR3 protein is CASSRSLDSDTEAFF. CDR3 DNA sequence: TGTGCCAGCAGCCGCTCTCTTGACTCTGACACTGAAGCTTTCTTT. V gene TRBV3-1 combines with J gene TRBJ1-1; D unclear. In germline, CDR1 is LGHDT, CDR2 YNNKEL (reference sequence). The CDR3 extends over 15 amino acids. The V end was cut by 4 bases, the J end by 3 bases, with 15 bases between. Full variable domain (outside the CDR3, taken from reference TRBV3-1 and TRBJ1-1): DTAVSQTPKYLVTQMGNDKSIKCEQNLGHDTMYWYKQDSKKFLKIMFSYNNKELIINETVPNRFSPKSPDKAHLNLHINSLELGDSAVYFCASSRSLDSDTEAFFGQGTRLTVV.

This clonotype turned up a few times. The chain is built from TRBV11-2 and TRBJ2-1, with 9 bases lining up with TRBD2. J gave up 9 bases and V 0 bases, and 9 bases lay outside the gene matches. Germline CDR1 reads SGHAT; CDR2 reads FQNNGV. The CDR3 consists of 16 residues. The CDR3 loop reads CASSLEGRGGPSEQFF. The CDR3 DNA is TGTGCCAGCAGCTTAGAGGGGCGGGGGGGCCCGTCTGAGCAGTTCTTC.

This clonotype has a handful of counts. This chain joins TRBV5-1 and TRBJ1-2; tentative D call: TRBD1 (5 bases). The V gene lost 2 bases and the J gene lost 3 bases, with 11 bases spanning the gap. CDR3 length: 14 residues. From germline, CDR1 is SGHRS and CDR2 YFSETQ. In DNA, the CDR3 is TGCGCCAGCAGCTTTAACGGGGGTGACTATGGCTACACCTTC. It encodes CASSFNGGDYGYTF.

As to this clonotype: A read error may explain this, as a much larger clone is one base away. The chain uses TRBV7-3 and TRBJ2-5; 9 nucleotides agree with TRBD2. Germline V gene sequence: CDR1 SGHTA, CDR2 FQGTGA. The V gene end was trimmed by 5 bases and the J gene end by 4 bases; junction bases not matched to a gene: 8. CDR3 size: 15 residues. The CDR3 DNA follows: TGTGCCAGCAGCCCCCGGACTAGCGTGATAGAGACCCAGTACTTC. Its translation: CASSPRTSVIETQYF.

The chain combines TRBV9 with TRBJ1-3, with D unresolved. The CDR3 totals 14 residues. V lost 3 bases and J 4 bases, leaving 11 bases between the germline ends. CDR1 is SGDLS, CDR2 YYNGEE, per germline. The CDR3 reads CASSEDPKGNTIYF. CDR3 DNA sequence: TGTGCCAGCAGCGAGGACCCCAAGGGAAACACCATATATTTT.

This clonotype was picked up many times. The gene calls are TRBV7-2 and TRBJ2-6; D unresolved. Germline CDR1 reads SGHTA; CDR2 reads FQGNSA. V lost 2 bases and J 0 bases, leaving 8 bases between the germline ends. This CDR3 region has 16 residues. The CDR3 region is CASSLQYSSGANVLTF. The CDR3 coding sequence is TGTGCCAGCAGCTTACAATACAGCTCTGGGGCCAACGTCCTGACTTTC.

There are many counts of this clonotype. The chain couples TRBV14 to TRBJ2-1, with D maybe TRBD1 (6 bases). Germline V lookup: CDR1 SGHDN, CDR2 FVKESK. Deletions cut 5 bases from V and 3 bases from J, with 14 bases between. The CDR3 length is 15 residues. The CDR3 here is CASSKSGRGYNEQFF. In nucleotides, the CDR3 is TGTGCCAGCAGCAAGTCAGGCAGGGGCTACAATGAGCAGTTCTTC.

This clonotype turned up a few times. V gene TRBV6-6 combines with J gene TRBJ1-5, with 7 nucleotides matching TRBD1. Germline loops: CDR1 MNHNY, CDR2 SVGAGI (reference sequence). This CDR3 spans 21 amino acids. Losses at the gene ends were 5 bases for V and 3 bases for J; bases not matched to a gene: 25. The chain's CDR3 is CASSPMTLPRQGSVLNQPQHF. CDR3 nucleotide sequence: TGTGCCAGCAGTCCCATGACACTCCCCCGACAGGGTTCCGTACTCAATCAGCCCCAGCATTTT.

This clonotype was seen ten or more times. The genes are TRBV7-3 and TRBJ2-3, with D unclear. V lost 5 bases and J 2 bases, leaving 11 bases between the germline ends. Germline V gene sequence: CDR1 SGHTA, CDR2 FQGTGA. This CDR3 region has 14 residues. The CDR3, as DNA: TGTGCCAGCAGCCCCGGACCAGCCACAGATACGCAGTATTTT. Its protein is CASSPGPATDTQYF.

This clonotype was recorded at least ten times. The J gene is TRBJ2-1, the V gene TRBV12-3 or TRBV12-4; the D is unclear. CDR3 size: 15 residues. The V end was cut by 7 bases, the J end by 5 bases, with 18 bases between. The DNA for the CDR3 is TGTGCCAGCACCACGGGCCGTAGTAAAAACAATGAGCAGTTCTTC. This codes for CASTTGRSKNNEQFF.

This clonotype was seen at least ten times. The chain links TRBV4-2 to TRBJ2-2; D gene unclear. The CDR3 length is 14 residues. Trimming cost V 1 base and J 9 bases, with 12 bases left between them. Per the germline V gene, CDR1 is LGHNA and CDR2 is YNFKEQ. CDR3 bases: TGTGCCAGCAGCCAAGGGGCCCGCCAGCGGGAGCTGTTTTTT. Protein product: CASSQGARQRELFF.

The chain links TRBV4-3 to TRBJ2-6; TRBD1 might be the D (7 bases). This CDR3 spans 18 amino acids. Trimming stripped 1 base from V and 0 bases from J, with 13 bases between. CDR1 LGHNA and CDR2 YSLEER come from the germline V gene. CDR3: CASSQVGGDSSGANVLTF. CDR3 nucleotides: TGCGCCAGCAGCCAAGTTGGAGGGGACAGCTCTGGGGCCAACGTCCTGACTTTC.

This clonotype was recorded many times. The rearrangement uses TRBV29-1 and TRBJ1-3; D gene unclear. The CDR3 has 14 amino acids. Trimming pared 4 bases from V and 0 bases from J, leaving 10 bases between. The V gene's germline CDR1 is SQVTM and CDR2 ANQGSEA. CDR3 sequence reads: CSVGASNSGNTIYF. CDR3 sequence (DNA): TGCAGCGTTGGGGCAAGTAACTCTGGAAACACCATATATTTT.

This clonotype was counted a few times. The rearrangement joins TRBV20-1 to TRBJ2-3; D call uncertain. V lost 3 bases to trimming and J lost 6 bases, with 19 bases between them. This CDR3 spans 15 amino acids. CDR1 DFQATT and CDR2 SNEGSKA come from the germline V gene (reference sequence). CDR3 sequence (DNA): TGCAGTGCTAGCCCCCCCTGGCGGTTCGGGGATACGCAGTATTTT. Translated, it gives CSASPPWRFGDTQYF.

This clonotype was detected only a few times. The V and J genes are TRBV5-1 and TRBJ2-1; D is uncertain. The CDR3 is 13 residues long. Trimming stripped 2 bases from V and 4 bases from J, with 7 bases between. CDR1 and CDR2 (germline): SGHRS, YFSETQ. For the CDR3, the DNA is TGCGCCAGCAGCTTTACTGCGTACAATGAGCAGTTCTTC. As protein: CASSFTAYNEQFF.

This clonotype was observed a handful of times. J is TRBJ2-2 and V is TRBV27; TRBD2 is a possible D gene (5 bases). From germline, CDR1 is MNHEY and CDR2 SMNVEV (reference sequence). The CDR3 extends over 15 amino acids. Trimming shortened V by 4 bases and J by 4 bases, and 13 bases separated the two germline ends. CDR3 protein: CASSSPSLFTGELFF. DNA for the CDR3: TGTGCCAGCAGTTCCCCTAGCTTGTTCACCGGGGAGCTGTTTTTT.

The sample holds many counts of this clonotype. This CDR3 reads CASSYSGGEAFF. The CDR3 coding sequence is TGTGCCAGCAGTTACTCCGGGGGCGAAGCTTTCTTT. V usage is TRBV6-6 and J usage is TRBJ1-1; D possibly corresponds to TRBD1 (6 bases). This CDR3 is built from 12 residues. From germline, CDR1 is MNHNY and CDR2 SVGAGI (reference sequence). With 0 bases removed from V and 8 bases from J, the gap between germline ends came to 7 bases.

This clonotype showed up many times. The chain combines TRBV6-1 with TRBJ2-1; D not certain. Germline V gene sequence: CDR1 MNHNS, CDR2 SASEGT. This CDR3 region has 16 residues. Deletions cut 6 bases from V and 0 bases from J, with 15 bases between. The CDR3 DNA reads as TGTGCCAGCAGCCCCCACTTCCCCAGCTCCTACAATGAGCAGTTCTTC. Translation gives CASSPHFPSSYNEQFF.

This clonotype was observed a handful of times. V is TRBV4-3 and J is TRBJ2-5; either TRBD1 or TRBD2 may fit D (6 bases each). Germline CDR1 and CDR2: LGHNA and YSLEER. The CDR3 has 17 amino acids. The V end was cut by 1 base, the J end by 3 bases, with 18 bases between. The CDR3, as DNA: TGCGCCAGCAGCCAAGTCCTGCGAGGGGGGAAAAAAGAGACCCAGTACTTC. It encodes CASSQVLRGGKKETQYF.

The chain uses TRBV27 and TRBJ1-6, with D uncertain. V was cut by 5 bases and J by 11 bases, with 13 bases left in between. Germline CDR1 reads MNHEY; CDR2 reads SMNVEV (reference sequence). This CDR3 contains 13 residues. The chain's CDR3 is CASSPWIRAPLHF. The DNA for the CDR3 is TGTGCCAGCAGTCCGTGGATCCGGGCACCCCTCCACTTT.

The rearrangement links TRBV5-4 to TRBJ2-5, with a weak D call TRBD2 (6 bases). Per germline, CDR1 SGHNT and CDR2 YYREEE (reference sequence). CDR3 length equals 14 residues. Trimming took off 6 bases at V and 3 bases at J, with 15 bases between the two ends. The CDR3 region has the DNA TGTGCCAGCACCTCCGGTCAGCGGGAAGAGACCCAGTACTTC. Amino acids: CASTSGQREETQYF.

The V call is TRBV6-5, the J call TRBJ2-5; D remains ambiguous. Germline V gene sequence: CDR1 MNHEY, CDR2 SVGAGI. V was clipped by 4 bases and J by 5 bases, with 14 bases between them. The CDR3 spans 14 residues. This CDR3 is CASSFQNLPETQYF. For the CDR3, the DNA is TGTGCCAGCAGTTTCCAGAACCTCCCTGAGACCCAGTACTTC.

This clonotype has ten or more counts. J is TRBJ2-1 and V is TRBV5-6; D remains ambiguous. The CDR3 contains 11 residues. Germline V gene lookup returns CDR1 SGHDT and CDR2 YYEEEE. The germline V and J ends were trimmed by 5 bases and 1 base, with 1 base remaining between them. This chain's CDR3 is CASRSYNEQFF. The CDR3 nucleotides are TGTGCCAGCAGGTCCTACAATGAGCAGTTCTTC. Combining the CDR3 with reference TRBV5-6 and TRBJ2-1 gives the whole variable domain DAGVTQSPTHLIKTRGQQVTLRCSPKSGHDTVSWYQQALGQGPQFIFQYYEEEERQRGNFPDRFSGHQFPNYSSELNVNALLLGDSALYLCASRSYNEQFFGPGTRLTVL.

This clonotype was counted between two and nine times. J is TRBJ2-5 and V is TRBV5-1, with 7 bases identical to TRBD1. This CDR3 comprises 15 residues. Germline lookup yields CDR1 SGHRS and CDR2 YFSETQ. V trimming: 2 bases; J trimming: 7 bases; junction bases outside the gene matches: 11. As DNA, the CDR3 is TGCGCCAGCAGCTTCGACAGGGCCTCCTGGGGGACCCAGTACTTC. This encodes CASSFDRASWGTQYF.